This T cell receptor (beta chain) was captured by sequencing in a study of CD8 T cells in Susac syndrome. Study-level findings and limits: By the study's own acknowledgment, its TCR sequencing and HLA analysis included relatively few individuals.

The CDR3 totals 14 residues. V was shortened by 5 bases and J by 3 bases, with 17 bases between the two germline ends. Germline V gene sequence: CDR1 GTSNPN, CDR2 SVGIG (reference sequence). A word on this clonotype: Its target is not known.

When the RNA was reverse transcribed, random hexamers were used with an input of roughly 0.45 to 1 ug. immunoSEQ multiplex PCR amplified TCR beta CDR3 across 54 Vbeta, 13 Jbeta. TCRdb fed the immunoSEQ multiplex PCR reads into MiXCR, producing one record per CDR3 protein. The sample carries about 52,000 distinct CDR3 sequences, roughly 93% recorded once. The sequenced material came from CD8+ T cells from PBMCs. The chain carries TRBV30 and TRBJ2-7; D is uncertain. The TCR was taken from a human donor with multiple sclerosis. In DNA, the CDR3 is TGTGCCTGGGGACCTCACACAAGTTTCTACGAGCAGTACTTC. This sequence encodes CAWGPHTSFYEQYF.